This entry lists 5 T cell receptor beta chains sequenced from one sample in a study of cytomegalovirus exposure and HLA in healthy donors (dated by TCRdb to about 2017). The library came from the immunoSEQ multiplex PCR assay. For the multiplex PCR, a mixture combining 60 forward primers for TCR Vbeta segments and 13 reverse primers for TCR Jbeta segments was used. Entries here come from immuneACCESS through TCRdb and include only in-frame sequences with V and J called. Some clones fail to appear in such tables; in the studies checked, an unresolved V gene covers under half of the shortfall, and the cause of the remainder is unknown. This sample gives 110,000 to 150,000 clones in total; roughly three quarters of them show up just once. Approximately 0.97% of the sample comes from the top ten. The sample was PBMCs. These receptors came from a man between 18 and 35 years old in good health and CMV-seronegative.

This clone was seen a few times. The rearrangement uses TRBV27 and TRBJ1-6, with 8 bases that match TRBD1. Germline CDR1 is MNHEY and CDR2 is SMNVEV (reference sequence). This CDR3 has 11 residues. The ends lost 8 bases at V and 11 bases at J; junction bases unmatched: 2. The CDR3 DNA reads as TGTGCCAGCGGACAGGGAGCACCCCTCCACTTT. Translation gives CASGQGAPLHF.

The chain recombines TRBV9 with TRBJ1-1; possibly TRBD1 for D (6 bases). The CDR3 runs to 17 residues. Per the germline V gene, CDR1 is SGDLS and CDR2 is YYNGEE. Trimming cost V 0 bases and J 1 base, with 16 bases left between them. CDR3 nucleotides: TGTGCCAGCAGCGTAGACCCAGGGGCAGGGGCGAACACTGAAGCTTTCTTT. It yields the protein CASSVDPGAGANTEAFF.

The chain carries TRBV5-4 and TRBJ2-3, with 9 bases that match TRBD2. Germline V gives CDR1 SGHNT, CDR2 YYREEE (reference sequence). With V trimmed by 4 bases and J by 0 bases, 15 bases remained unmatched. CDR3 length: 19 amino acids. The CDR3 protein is CASSPRTTSGVSSTDTQYF. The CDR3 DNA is TGTGCCAGCAGCCCTAGGACGACTAGCGGAGTATCTAGCACAGATACGCAGTATTTT.

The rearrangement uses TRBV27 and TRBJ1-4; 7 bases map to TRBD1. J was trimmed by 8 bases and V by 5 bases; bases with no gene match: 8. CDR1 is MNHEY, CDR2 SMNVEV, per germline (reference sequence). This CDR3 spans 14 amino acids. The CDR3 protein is CASSPRTGREKLFF. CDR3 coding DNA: TGTGCCAGCAGTCCCAGGACAGGACGGGAAAAACTGTTTTTT.

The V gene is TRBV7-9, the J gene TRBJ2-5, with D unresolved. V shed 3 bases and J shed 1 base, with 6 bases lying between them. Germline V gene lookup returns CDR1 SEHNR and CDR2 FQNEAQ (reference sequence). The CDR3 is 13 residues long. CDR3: CASSFIGQETQYF. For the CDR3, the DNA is TGTGCCAGCAGCTTTATCGGCCAAGAGACCCAGTACTTC.